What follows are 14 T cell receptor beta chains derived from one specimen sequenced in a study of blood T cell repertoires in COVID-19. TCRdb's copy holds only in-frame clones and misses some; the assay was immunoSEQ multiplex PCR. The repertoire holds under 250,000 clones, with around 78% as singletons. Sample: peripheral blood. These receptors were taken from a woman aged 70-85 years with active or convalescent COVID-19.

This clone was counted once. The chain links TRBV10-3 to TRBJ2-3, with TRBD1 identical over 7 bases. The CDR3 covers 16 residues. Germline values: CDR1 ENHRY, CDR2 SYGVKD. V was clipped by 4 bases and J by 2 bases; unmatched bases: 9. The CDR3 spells CAISANQGDTTDTQYF. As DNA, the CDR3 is TGTGCCATCAGTGCCAACCAGGGGGACACCACAGATACGCAGTATTTT.

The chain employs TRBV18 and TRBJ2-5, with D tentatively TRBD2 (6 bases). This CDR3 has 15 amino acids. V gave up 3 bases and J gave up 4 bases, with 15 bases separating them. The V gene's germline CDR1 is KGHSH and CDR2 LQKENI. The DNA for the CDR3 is TGTGCCAGCTCACCGGTTGCGCCGGGGGTAGAGACCCAGTACTTC. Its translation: CASSPVAPGVETQYF.

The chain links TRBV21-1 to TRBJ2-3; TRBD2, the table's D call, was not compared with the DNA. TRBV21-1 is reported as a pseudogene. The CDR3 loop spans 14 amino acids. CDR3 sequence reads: CASSKRAPADTQYF. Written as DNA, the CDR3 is TGTGCCAGCAGCAAAAGAGCCCCCGCTGATACGCAGTATTTT.

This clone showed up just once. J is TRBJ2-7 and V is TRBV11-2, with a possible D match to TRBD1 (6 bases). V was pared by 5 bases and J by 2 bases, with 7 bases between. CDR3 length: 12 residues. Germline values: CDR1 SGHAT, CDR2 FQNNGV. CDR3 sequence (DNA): TGTGCCAGCAGCCAGGGGACCTACGAGCAGTACTTC. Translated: CASSQGTYEQYF.

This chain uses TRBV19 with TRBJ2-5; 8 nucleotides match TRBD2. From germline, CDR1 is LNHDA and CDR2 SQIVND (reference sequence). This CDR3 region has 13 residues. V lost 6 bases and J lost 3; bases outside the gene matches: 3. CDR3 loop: CASSGGVEETQYF. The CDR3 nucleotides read TGTGCCAGTAGCGGGGGGGTTGAAGAGACCCAGTACTTC.

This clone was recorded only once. CDR3 residues: CASSRGTRQGNEKLFF. Written as DNA, the CDR3 is TGTGCCAGTAGTAGAGGGACACGGCAAGGAAATGAAAAACTGTTTTTT. The chain combines TRBV19 with TRBJ1-4; tentative D call: TRBD1 (6 bases). The CDR3 length is 16 residues. Deletions cut 4 bases from V and 5 bases from J, with 17 bases between. Germline values: CDR1 LNHDA, CDR2 SQIVND (reference sequence).

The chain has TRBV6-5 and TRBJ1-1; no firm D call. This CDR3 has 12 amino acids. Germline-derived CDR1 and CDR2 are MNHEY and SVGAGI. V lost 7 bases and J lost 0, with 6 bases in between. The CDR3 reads CASIFMNTEAFF. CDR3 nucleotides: TGTGCCAGCATCTTTATGAACACTGAAGCTTTCTTT.

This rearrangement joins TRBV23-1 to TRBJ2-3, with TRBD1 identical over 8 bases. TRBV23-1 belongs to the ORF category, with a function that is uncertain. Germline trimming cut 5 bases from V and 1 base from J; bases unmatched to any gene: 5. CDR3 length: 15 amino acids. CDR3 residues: CASSEQGAGTDTQYF. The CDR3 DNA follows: TGCGCCAGCAGTGAGCAGGGGGCCGGCACAGATACGCAGTATTTT.

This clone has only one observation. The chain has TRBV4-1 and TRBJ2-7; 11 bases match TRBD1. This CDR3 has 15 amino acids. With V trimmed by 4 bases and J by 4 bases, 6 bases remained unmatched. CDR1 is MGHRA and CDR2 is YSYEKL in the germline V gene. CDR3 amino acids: CASSRDRGYGYEQYF. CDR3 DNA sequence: TGCGCCAGCAGCCGGGACAGGGGGTATGGGTACGAGCAGTACTTC.

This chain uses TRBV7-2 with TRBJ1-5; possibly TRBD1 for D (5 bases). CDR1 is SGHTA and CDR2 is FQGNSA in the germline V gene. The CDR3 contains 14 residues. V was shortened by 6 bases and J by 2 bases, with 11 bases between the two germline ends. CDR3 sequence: CASSSRGGNQPQHF. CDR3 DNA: TGTGCCAGCAGTTCTCGGGGGGGCAATCAGCCCCAGCATTTT.

CDR3 amino acids: CASSFSTFDYTF. CDR3 sequence (DNA): TGTGCCAGCAGCTTTTCGACTTTTGACTACACCTTC. The V gene is TRBV7-9, the J gene TRBJ1-2; D remains ambiguous. Trimming took 3 bases from V and 10 from J, leaving 12 bases between them. Germline CDR1 reads SEHNR; CDR2 reads FQNEAQ (reference sequence). The CDR3 is 12 amino acids.

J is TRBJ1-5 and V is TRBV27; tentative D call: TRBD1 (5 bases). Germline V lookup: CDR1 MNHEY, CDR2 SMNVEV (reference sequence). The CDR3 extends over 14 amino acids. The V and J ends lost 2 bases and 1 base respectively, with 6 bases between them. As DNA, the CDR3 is TGTGCCAGCAGTTTACCAGGGAGCAATCAGCCCCAGCATTTT. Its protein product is CASSLPGSNQPQHF.

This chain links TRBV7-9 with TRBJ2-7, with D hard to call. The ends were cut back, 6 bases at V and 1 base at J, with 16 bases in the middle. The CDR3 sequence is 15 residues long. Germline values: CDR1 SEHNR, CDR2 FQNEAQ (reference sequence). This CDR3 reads CASSSVAGSSYEQYF. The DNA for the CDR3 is TGTGCCAGCAGTTCTGTCGCAGGCTCTTCCTACGAGCAGTACTTC.

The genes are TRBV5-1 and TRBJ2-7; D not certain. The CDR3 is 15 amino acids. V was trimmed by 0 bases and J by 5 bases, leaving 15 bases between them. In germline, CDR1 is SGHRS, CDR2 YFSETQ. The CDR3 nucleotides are TGCGCCAGCAGCTTGGGTGCTCGGGTGGATCACGAGCAGTACTTC. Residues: CASSLGARVDHEQYF.